The 9 T cell receptor beta chains in this list originate from one sample, sequenced in a study of graft-versus-host responses after intestinal transplantation. Assay: immunoSEQ multiplex PCR; the TCRdb copy retains only in-frame clones and omits some. The sample lists 150,000 or so clones, 92% occurring once. These TCRs are of unknown antigen specificity. The sequencing used unstimulated CD4+ T cells sorted from spleen or lymph node cells, collected before intestinal transplant. The receptors derive from a human donor who received an intestinal transplant.

Regarding this clone: Other DNA sequences from this sample encode an identical CDR3 as well. The chain recombines TRBV19 with TRBJ1-1; the D gene is possibly TRBD1 (5 bases). Looked up from germline, CDR1 is LNHDA and CDR2 is SQIVND (reference sequence). The V end was cut by 4 bases, the J end by 6 bases, with 15 bases between. The length of the CDR3 is 14 residues. Here the CDR3 reads CASSKGQGGSEAFF. The CDR3 bases are TGTGCCAGTAGTAAAGGGCAGGGAGGATCTGAAGCTTTCTTT.

This clone was observed a single time. This rearrangement joins TRBV5-1 to TRBJ2-3; perhaps D is TRBD1 or TRBD2 (5 bases each). CDR3 length: 13 amino acids. V shed 6 bases and J shed 6 bases, with 14 bases lying between them. The germline CDR1 and CDR2 sequences are SGHRS and YFSETQ. The CDR3 reads CASTGTQGDTQYF. DNA for the CDR3: TGCGCCAGCACAGGGACCCAGGGCGATACGCAGTATTTT.

The gene calls are TRBV27 and TRBJ2-1; 10 bases agree with TRBD1. There are 15 residues in the CDR3. Germline values: CDR1 MNHEY, CDR2 SMNVEV (reference sequence). The V segment lost 4 bases and the J segment 8 bases; nucleotides outside the gene matches: 8. CDR3 nucleotide sequence: TGTGCCAGCAGTTCAACCCCGACAGGGGGCCATGAGCAGTTCTTC. Protein product: CASSSTPTGGHEQFF.

The CDR3, as DNA: TGTGCCAGCAGCCGGGACAGCCTCTACGAGCAGTACTTC. It yields the protein CASSRDSLYEQYF. The J gene is TRBJ2-7, the V gene TRBV5-4, with TRBD1 matching 7 bases. Germline values: CDR1 SGHNT, CDR2 YYREEE (reference sequence). J was trimmed by 3 bases and V by 4 bases; bases with no gene match: 4. The CDR3 totals 13 residues.

The V call is TRBV28, the J call TRBJ1-1; the match to TRBD1 covers 7 bases. CDR1 MDHEN and CDR2 SYDVKM come from the germline V gene. V lost 3 bases to trimming and J lost 5 bases; unmatched junction nucleotides: 6. CDR3 length equals 14 residues. The CDR3 loop is CASSLGRGKTEAFF. The DNA of the CDR3 is TGTGCCAGCAGTTTGGGCAGGGGGAAAACTGAAGCTTTCTTT.

In its sample, this clone was seen once. The chain is built from TRBV23-1 and TRBJ2-1, with D hard to call. TRBV23-1 is assigned to the ORF class and has an uncertain function. The CDR3 is 15 amino acids. V lost 7 bases and J 0 bases, leaving 13 bases between the germline ends. This CDR3 reads CASTGLRPSYNEQFF. The DNA of the CDR3 is TGCGCCAGCACGGGTTTAAGGCCCTCCTACAATGAGCAGTTCTTC.

The gene calls are TRBV28 and TRBJ1-1, with a possible D match to TRBD1 (5 bases). V was clipped by 6 bases and J by 0 bases, with 11 bases between them. Germline V CDR1 and CDR2: MDHEN, SYDVKM. This CDR3 spans 14 amino acids. This CDR3 is CASRTGLVNTEAFF. CDR3 nucleotides: TGTGCCAGCAGGACGGGACTGGTGAACACTGAAGCTTTCTTT.

The rearrangement joins TRBV28 to TRBJ1-2; possible D gene TRBD1, 5 bases. The germline V gene has CDR1 MDHEN and CDR2 SYDVKM. The germline V and J ends were trimmed by 2 bases and 7 bases, with 11 bases remaining between them. This CDR3 is 13 amino acids long. CDR3 DNA: TGTGCCAGCAGTTTAAGGGGAAGGGGTGGCTACACCTTC. This encodes CASSLRGRGGYTF.

This chain links TRBV5-4 with TRBJ2-2; no reliable D call. The germline V and J ends were trimmed by 0 bases and 1 base, with 7 bases remaining between them. This CDR3 is 15 amino acids long. Looked up from germline, CDR1 is SGHNT and CDR2 is YYREEE (reference sequence). The CDR3 DNA follows: TGTGCCAGCAGCTTGGGGGCCAGGAACACCGGGGAGCTGTTTTTT. Translated: CASSLGARNTGELFF.